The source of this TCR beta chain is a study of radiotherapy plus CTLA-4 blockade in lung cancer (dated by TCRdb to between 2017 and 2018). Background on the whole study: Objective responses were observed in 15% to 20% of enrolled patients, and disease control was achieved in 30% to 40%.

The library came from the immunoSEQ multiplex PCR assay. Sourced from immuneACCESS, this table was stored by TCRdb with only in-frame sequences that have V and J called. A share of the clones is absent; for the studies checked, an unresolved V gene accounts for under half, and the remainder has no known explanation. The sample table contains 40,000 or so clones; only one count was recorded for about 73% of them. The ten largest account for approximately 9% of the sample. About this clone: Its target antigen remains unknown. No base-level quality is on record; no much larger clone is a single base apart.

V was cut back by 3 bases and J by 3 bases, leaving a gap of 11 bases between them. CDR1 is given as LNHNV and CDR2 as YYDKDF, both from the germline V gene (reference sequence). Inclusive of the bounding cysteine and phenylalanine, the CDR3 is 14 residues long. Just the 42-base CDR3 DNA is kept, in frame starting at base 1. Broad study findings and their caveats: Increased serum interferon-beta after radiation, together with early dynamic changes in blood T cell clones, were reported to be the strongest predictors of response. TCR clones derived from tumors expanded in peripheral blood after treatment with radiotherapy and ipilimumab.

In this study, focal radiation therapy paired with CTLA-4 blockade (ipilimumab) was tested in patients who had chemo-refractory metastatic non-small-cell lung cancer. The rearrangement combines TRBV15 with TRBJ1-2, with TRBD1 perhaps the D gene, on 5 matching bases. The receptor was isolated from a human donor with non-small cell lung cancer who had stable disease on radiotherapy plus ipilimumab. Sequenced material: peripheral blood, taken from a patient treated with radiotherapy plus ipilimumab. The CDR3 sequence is CATSSRDSYYGYTF. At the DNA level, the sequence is TGTGCCACCAGCAGCCGGGACTCATACTATGGCTACACCTTC.